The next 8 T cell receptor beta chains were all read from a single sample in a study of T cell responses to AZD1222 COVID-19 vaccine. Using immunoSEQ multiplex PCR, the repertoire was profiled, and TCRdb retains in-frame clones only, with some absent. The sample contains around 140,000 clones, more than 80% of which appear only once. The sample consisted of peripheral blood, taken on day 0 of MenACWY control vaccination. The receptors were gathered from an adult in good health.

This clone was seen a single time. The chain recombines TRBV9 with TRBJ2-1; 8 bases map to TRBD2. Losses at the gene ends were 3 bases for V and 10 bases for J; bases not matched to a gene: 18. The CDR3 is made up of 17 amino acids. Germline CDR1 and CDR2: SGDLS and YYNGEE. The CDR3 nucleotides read TGTGCCAGCAGCGAGGGGGTTGGTAGCGGGAAGGTTGGGGAGCAGTTCTTC. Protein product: CASSEGVGSGKVGEQFF.

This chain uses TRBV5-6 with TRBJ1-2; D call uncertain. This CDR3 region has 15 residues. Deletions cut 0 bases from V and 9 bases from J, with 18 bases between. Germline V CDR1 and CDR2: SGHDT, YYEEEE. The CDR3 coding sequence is TGTGCCAGCAGCTTGGGCTACGGTTACGGGTCGAGCTACACCTTC. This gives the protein CASSLGYGYGSSYTF.

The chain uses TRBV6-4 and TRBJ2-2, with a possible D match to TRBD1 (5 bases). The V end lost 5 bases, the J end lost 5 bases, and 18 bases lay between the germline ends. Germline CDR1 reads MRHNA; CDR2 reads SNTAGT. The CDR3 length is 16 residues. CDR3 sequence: CASSPTDASGTGELFF. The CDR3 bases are TGTGCCAGCAGTCCCACGGACGCCTCAGGGACCGGGGAGCTGTTTTTT.

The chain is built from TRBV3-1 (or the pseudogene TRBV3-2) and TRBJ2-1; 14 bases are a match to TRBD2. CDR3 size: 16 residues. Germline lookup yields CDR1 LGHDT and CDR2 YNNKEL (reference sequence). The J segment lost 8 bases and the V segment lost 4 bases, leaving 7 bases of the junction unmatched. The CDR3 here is CASSRGLAGGWDEQFF. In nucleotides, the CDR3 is TGTGCCAGCAGCCGTGGACTAGCGGGAGGATGGGATGAGCAGTTCTTC.

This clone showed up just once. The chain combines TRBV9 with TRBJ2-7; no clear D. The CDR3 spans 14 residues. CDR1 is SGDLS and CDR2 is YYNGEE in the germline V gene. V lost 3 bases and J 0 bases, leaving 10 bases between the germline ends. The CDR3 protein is CASSAAASSYEQYF. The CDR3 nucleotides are TGTGCCAGCAGCGCGGCGGCTAGCTCCTACGAGCAGTACTTC.

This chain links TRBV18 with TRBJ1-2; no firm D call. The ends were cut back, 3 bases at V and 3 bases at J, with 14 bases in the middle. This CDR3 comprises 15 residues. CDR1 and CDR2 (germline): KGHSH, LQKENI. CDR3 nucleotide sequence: TGTGCCAGCTCACCGGAGGTGGTAGCGGACTATGGCTACACCTTC. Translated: CASSPEVVADYGYTF.

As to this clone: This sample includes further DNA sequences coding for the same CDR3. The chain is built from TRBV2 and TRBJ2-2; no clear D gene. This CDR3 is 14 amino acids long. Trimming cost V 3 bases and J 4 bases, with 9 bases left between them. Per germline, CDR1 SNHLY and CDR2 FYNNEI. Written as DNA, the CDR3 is TGTGCCAGCAGTGACCGTACCGGCACCGGGGAGCTGTTTTTT. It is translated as CASSDRTGTGELFF.

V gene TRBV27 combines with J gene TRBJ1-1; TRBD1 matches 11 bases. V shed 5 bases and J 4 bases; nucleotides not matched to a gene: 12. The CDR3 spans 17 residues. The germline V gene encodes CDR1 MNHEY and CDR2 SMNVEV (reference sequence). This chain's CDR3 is CASSTIWTGGESTEAFF. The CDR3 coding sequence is TGTGCCAGCAGTACGATTTGGACAGGGGGCGAGAGCACTGAAGCTTTCTTT.